This entry lists 25 T cell receptor beta chains sequenced from one sample in a study of blood T cell repertoires in COVID-19. The table came from immunoSEQ multiplex PCR; TCRdb's copy has only in-frame clones and leaves some out. The table includes about 37,000 clones, around three quarters detected once. Sequencing input: peripheral blood. Every receptor here comes from a woman in her seventies with acute or convalescent COVID-19.

The chain's CDR3 is CASSELAGGYEQYF. CDR3 in DNA: TGCGCCAGCAGTGAGTTAGCGGGGGGGTACGAGCAGTACTTC. The rearrangement joins TRBV10-2 to TRBJ2-7; TRBD2 aligns across 11 bases. The CDR3 is 14 amino acids. V trimming: 1 base; J trimming: 4 bases; junction bases outside the gene matches: 0. Germline V gene data show CDR1 as WSHSY and CDR2 as SAAADI.

The chain links TRBV7-9 to TRBJ1-2, with 10 nucleotides matching TRBD1. The CDR3 is 17 amino acids. V lost 3 bases and J lost 3; bases outside the gene matches: 10. Germline assignment: CDR1 SEHNR and CDR2 FQNEAQ (reference sequence). The DNA for the CDR3 is TGTGCCAGCAGCTTGAGCGGACAGGGGGTGCGAGACTATGGCTACACCTTC. Translating gives CASSLSGQGVRDYGYTF.

The rearrangement uses TRBV2 and TRBJ1-1, with D possibly being TRBD1 (5 bases). This CDR3 has 13 amino acids. V gave up 6 bases and J gave up 1 base, with 9 bases separating them. Germline loops: CDR1 SNHLY, CDR2 FYNNEI. This CDR3 is CASRDTGNTEAFF. The CDR3 bases are TGTGCCAGCAGGGACACAGGGAACACTGAAGCTTTCTTT. The whole variable domain, filled in from reference TRBV2 and TRBJ1-1, reads EPEVTQTPSHQVTQMGQEVILRCVPISNHLYFYWYRQILGQKVEFLVSFYNNEISEKSEIFDDQFSVERPDGSNFTLKIRSTKLEDSAMYFCASRDTGNTEAFFGQGTRLTVV.

The chain carries TRBV5-1 and TRBJ1-2; 7 nucleotides match TRBD1. From germline, CDR1 is SGHRS and CDR2 YFSETQ. The J segment lost 3 bases and the V segment lost 4 bases, leaving 3 bases of the junction unmatched. The CDR3 sequence is 13 residues long. Here the CDR3 DNA reads TGCGCCAGCAGCGTCGACAGGGACTATGGCTACACCTTC. Residues: CASSVDRDYGYTF.

The J gene is TRBJ2-5, the V gene TRBV14; tentative D call: TRBD1 (5 bases). Germline V CDR1 and CDR2: SGHDN, FVKESK. Trimming left V 2 bases short and J 2 bases short, with 18 bases between. The CDR3 extends over 17 amino acids. CDR3 protein: CASSQSPLWTNQETQYF. The DNA of the CDR3 is TGTGCCAGCAGCCAATCCCCTCTTTGGACAAATCAAGAGACCCAGTACTTC. Full variable domain (rest looked up from reference TRBV14 and TRBJ2-5): EAGVTQFPSHSVIEKGQTVTLRCDPISGHDNLYWYRRVMGKEIKFLLHFVKESKQDESGMPNNRFLAERTGGTYSTLKVQPAELEDSGVYFCASSQSPLWTNQETQYFGPGTRLLVL.

In this sample, this clone turned up once. This chain links TRBV2 with TRBJ1-5, with 8 bases lining up with TRBD1. The CDR3 has 15 amino acids. V lost 7 bases to trimming and J lost 0 bases; unmatched junction nucleotides: 5. Looked up from germline, CDR1 is SNHLY and CDR2 is FYNNEI. The CDR3 is CASKRDRSSNQPQHF. The CDR3 DNA is TGTGCCAGCAAAAGGGACAGGAGTAGCAATCAGCCCCAGCATTTT.

This clone was picked up one time. V and J are TRBV7-2 and TRBJ2-7; no definite D call. Looked up from germline, CDR1 is SGHTA and CDR2 is FQGNSA. This CDR3 comprises 13 residues. Trimming pared 1 base from V and 1 base from J, leaving 5 bases between. Written as DNA, the CDR3 is TGTGCCAGCAGCTTAGGACTTTCCTACGAGCAGTACTTC. This encodes CASSLGLSYEQYF.

The V gene is TRBV18, the J gene TRBJ1-1, with 9 nucleotides matching TRBD1. J was trimmed by 5 bases and V by 3 bases; bases with no gene match: 16. The CDR3 extends over 18 amino acids. Germline V gives CDR1 KGHSH, CDR2 LQKENI. The CDR3 is CASSPLLGQGTPWTEAFF. CDR3 nucleotides: TGTGCCAGCTCACCCCTCCTCGGACAGGGGACCCCATGGACTGAAGCTTTCTTT.

The chain uses TRBV9 and TRBJ2-4; D remains ambiguous. V lost 0 bases, J lost 0 bases, and 7 bases lay in between. CDR1 and CDR2 (germline): SGDLS, YYNGEE. This CDR3 comprises 15 residues. The CDR3 loop reads CASSVDSLAKNIQYF. The DNA of the CDR3 is TGTGCCAGCAGCGTAGATAGTCTAGCCAAAAACATTCAGTACTTC.

This clone is medium-sized within its sample. This rearrangement joins TRBV28 to TRBJ2-5; 9 bases line up with TRBD1. Trimming took 5 bases from V and 5 from J; bases not matched to a gene: 9. Germline CDR1 is MDHEN and CDR2 is SYDVKM. This CDR3 is 15 amino acids long. The CDR3 DNA follows: TGTGCCAGCAGTGCCCGGGACAGGGAAGTGGAGACCCAGTACTTC. It encodes CASSARDREVETQYF.

V usage is TRBV3-1 (or the pseudogene TRBV3-2) and J usage is TRBJ2-1; 8 bases align to TRBD2. CDR3 size: 15 residues. V lost 4 bases, J lost 6 bases, and 8 bases stayed unmatched. The germline gives CDR1 LGHDT, CDR2 YNNKEL (reference sequence). This chain's CDR3 is CASSPSGTRGNEQFF. The CDR3 nucleotides are TGTGCCAGCAGCCCTTCCGGGACTAGGGGCAATGAGCAGTTCTTC.

The V and J genes are TRBV19 and TRBJ2-3; 8 bases are a match to TRBD1. Trimming at V came to 5 bases and at J to 5 bases, leaving 9 bases not matched to a gene. This CDR3 has 15 amino acids. Germline V CDR1 and CDR2: LNHDA, SQIVND (reference sequence). The CDR3 loop is CASSPGTGRGDTQYF. CDR3 in DNA: TGTGCCAGTAGTCCCGGGACAGGTCGAGGAGATACGCAGTATTTT. Full variable domain (rest looked up from reference TRBV19 and TRBJ2-3): DGGITQSPKYLFRKEGQNVTLSCEQNLNHDAMYWYRQDPGQGLRLIYYSQIVNDFQKGDIAEGYSVSREKKESFPLTVTSAQKNPTAFYLCASSPGTGRGDTQYFGPGTRLTVL.

This chain links TRBV7-9 with TRBJ2-1, with 14 bases aligning to TRBD2. The CDR3 length is 20 residues. Germline V gives CDR1 SEHNR, CDR2 FQNEAQ (reference sequence). The junction had 20 bases not matched to a gene; V was cut back by 5 bases and J by 8 bases. CDR3 region: CASSKYPPLGLAGGGHEQFF. CDR3 sequence (DNA): TGTGCCAGCAGCAAATACCCCCCGCTCGGACTAGCGGGAGGTGGGCATGAGCAGTTCTTC.

The chain links TRBV6-5 to TRBJ1-2; TRBD1 is a possible D gene (6 bases). The germline V and J ends were trimmed by 0 bases and 2 bases, with 7 bases remaining between them. The CDR3 totals 14 residues. Germline-derived CDR1 and CDR2 are MNHEY and SVGAGI. CDR3 nucleotides: TGTGCCAGCAGTTACTCAACAGGGAACTATGGCTACACCTTC. Its protein product is CASSYSTGNYGYTF.

In its sample, this clone was seen a few times. J is TRBJ2-5 and V is TRBV11-2, with TRBD2 as a possible D gene (6 bases). Looked up from germline, CDR1 is SGHAT and CDR2 is FQNNGV. The CDR3 is made up of 14 amino acids. With 5 bases removed from V and 4 bases from J, the gap between germline ends came to 14 bases. CDR3 DNA sequence: TGTGCCAGCAGCCTACTTGAGGGAGGAGAGACCCAGTACTTC. Its translation is CASSLLEGGETQYF.

This clone occurred a few times. The chain links TRBV2 to TRBJ1-1; tentatively, D is TRBD1 (6 bases). CDR1 and CDR2 (germline): SNHLY, FYNNEI. This CDR3 contains 14 residues. V gave up 7 bases and J gave up 1 base, with 13 bases separating them. In DNA, the CDR3 is TGTGCCAGCAACCAAGGGGGGGAGAACACTGAAGCTTTCTTT. The encoded protein is CASNQGGENTEAFF.

This clone has more than one count but fewer than ten. This chain links TRBV7-2 with TRBJ2-2, with D tentatively TRBD1 (6 bases). The CDR3 is made up of 14 amino acids. Trimming pared 6 bases from V and 2 bases from J, leaving 10 bases between. Germline V CDR1 and CDR2: SGHTA, FQGNSA. This CDR3 reads CASSPGQNTGELFF. As DNA, the CDR3 is TGTGCCAGCAGTCCGGGACAAAACACCGGGGAGCTGTTTTTT.

The V gene is TRBV19, the J gene TRBJ1-2, with TRBD1 as a possible D gene (5 bases). The V end was cut by 6 bases, the J end by 4 bases, with 18 bases between. Germline V lookup: CDR1 LNHDA, CDR2 SQIVND (reference sequence). The CDR3 extends over 15 amino acids. This chain's CDR3 is CASRFLRDGTYGYTF. The CDR3 region has the DNA TGTGCCAGTAGGTTCTTGCGGGACGGGACCTATGGCTACACCTTC.

The chain employs TRBV5-1 and TRBJ1-2, with D uncertain. Germline-derived CDR1 and CDR2 are SGHRS and YFSETQ. This CDR3 is 12 amino acids long. With 5 bases removed from V and 4 bases from J, the gap between germline ends came to 9 bases. CDR3 sequence reads: CASSESLYGYTF. CDR3 nucleotide sequence: TGCGCCAGCAGTGAAAGCCTCTATGGCTACACCTTC.

The chain employs TRBV9 and TRBJ1-6; weak D call: TRBD1 (6 bases). Per the germline V gene, CDR1 is SGDLS and CDR2 is YYNGEE. Trimming took off 3 bases at V and 10 bases at J, with 11 bases between the two ends. The CDR3 runs to 13 residues. CDR3 DNA sequence: TGTGCCAGCAGCGAACAGGGATACTCACCCCTCCACTTT. Translated, it gives CASSEQGYSPLHF.

The chain employs TRBV11-2 and TRBJ2-1, with D possibly matching TRBD2 (6 bases). This CDR3 spans 15 amino acids. Germline CDR1 reads SGHAT; CDR2 reads FQNNGV. With 1 base removed from V and 10 bases from J, the gap between germline ends came to 17 bases. The CDR3 loop reads CASSLGRPLGREQFF. The CDR3 DNA reads as TGTGCCAGCAGCTTAGGTCGGCCGCTAGGGAGGGAGCAGTTCTTC.

J is TRBJ2-7 and V is TRBV7-9; weak D call: TRBD1 (5 bases). This CDR3 spans 14 amino acids. In germline, CDR1 is SEHNR, CDR2 FQNEAQ (reference sequence). The germline V and J ends were trimmed by 1 base and 6 bases, with 13 bases remaining between them. CDR3 sequence reads: CASSLVSQATEQYF. CDR3 sequence (DNA): TGTGCCAGCAGCTTAGTCTCACAGGCAACCGAGCAGTACTTC.

This chain uses TRBV18 with TRBJ2-1; D uncertain. The CDR3 covers 13 residues. Germline assignment: CDR1 KGHSH and CDR2 LQKENI. The V end lost 3 bases, the J end lost 7 bases, and 10 bases lay between the germline ends. CDR3 nucleotides: TGTGCCAGCTCACCGTCCAGACTTAATGAGCAGTTCTTC. Amino acids: CASSPSRLNEQFF.

The J gene is TRBJ2-7, the V gene TRBV5-1; D possibly corresponds to TRBD1 (5 bases). CDR3 length: 15 amino acids. With 4 bases removed from V and 0 bases from J, the gap between germline ends came to 14 bases. Germline V lookup: CDR1 SGHRS, CDR2 YFSETQ. The CDR3 coding sequence is TGCGCCAGCAGCGGCGAGACAGCTCTCTCCTACGAGCAGTACTTC. It specifies CASSGETALSYEQYF.

The rearrangement uses TRBV28 and TRBJ1-5; possibly TRBD1 for D (5 bases). CDR1 MDHEN and CDR2 SYDVKM come from the germline V gene. Deletions cut 7 bases from V and 5 bases from J, with 12 bases between. The CDR3 totals 13 residues. DNA for the CDR3: TGTGCCAGCACCCGCGGGGGGTATCAGCCCCAGCATTTT. Protein: CASTRGGYQPQHF. Drawing the rest from reference TRBV28 and TRBJ1-5, the complete variable domain is DVKVTQSSRYLVKRTGEKVFLECVQDMDHENMFWYRQDPGLGLRLIYFSYDVKMKEKGDIPEGYSVSREKKERFSLILESASTNQTSMYLCASTRGGYQPQHFGDGTRLSIL.